A single sample gave rise to the 14 T cell receptor beta chains below, sequenced in a study of T cell changes during pregnancy in multiple sclerosis. Libraries were prepared by immunoSEQ multiplex PCR; TCRdb keeps only in-frame clonotypes and omits some of them. Among over 65,000 clones listed, approximately 89% were seen once. The input for sequencing was peripheral blood, taken in the first trimester of pregnancy. The receptors were sampled from a female donor with multiple sclerosis, enrolled in a pregnancy study.

This chain joins TRBV7-3 and TRBJ2-2; possibly TRBD2 for D (6 bases). V lost 6 bases, J lost 5 bases, and 10 bases lay in between. Germline loops: CDR1 SGHTA, CDR2 FQGTGA. The CDR3 extends over 13 amino acids. The CDR3 spells CASSYRGTGELFF. The CDR3 coding sequence is TGTGCCAGCAGTTATCGGGGGACCGGGGAGCTGTTTTTT.

The rearrangement joins TRBV5-1 to TRBJ2-3; D is ambiguous. CDR3 length equals 16 residues. Germline V gives CDR1 SGHRS, CDR2 YFSETQ. V was shortened by 0 bases and J by 0 bases, with 11 bases between the two germline ends. CDR3 amino acids: CASSLGVTPSTDTQYF. The CDR3 DNA sequence: TGCGCCAGCAGCTTGGGAGTGACACCGAGCACAGATACGCAGTATTTT.

This clone was detected once. The conserved phenylalanine or tryptophan is not found at the CDR3 terminus, so this likely reflects a read error. The chain joins TRBV18 to TRBJ2-7, with TRBD2 as a possible D gene (6 bases). This CDR3 spans 15 amino acids. In germline, CDR1 is KGHSH, CDR2 LQKENI. V was shortened by 3 bases and J by 3 bases, with 15 bases between the two germline ends. The CDR3 is CASSPISIAVYEQYL. The CDR3 nucleotides are TGTGCCAGCTCACCGATATCTATAGCGGTCTACGAGCAGTACCTC.

The chain joins TRBV11-2 to TRBJ2-3, with D hard to call. The CDR3 is 12 residues long. Trimming took off 6 bases at V and 6 bases at J, with 10 bases between the two ends. Germline-derived CDR1 and CDR2 are SGHAT and FQNNGV. The CDR3: CASRRTEDTQYF. CDR3 nucleotide sequence: TGTGCCAGCAGACGCACAGAGGATACGCAGTATTTT.

The chain couples TRBV14 to TRBJ2-3; D remains ambiguous. This CDR3 spans 13 amino acids. Germline V gene data show CDR1 as SGHDN and CDR2 as FVKESK. V was trimmed by 3 bases and J by 3 bases, leaving 7 bases between them. DNA for the CDR3: TGTGCCAGCAGCCAGGAGTTGACAGATACGCAGTATTTT. Translated, it gives CASSQELTDTQYF.

The chain uses TRBV7-9 and TRBJ2-7, with D perhaps TRBD2 (5 bases). There are 17 residues in the CDR3. V was clipped by 1 base and J by 2 bases, with 18 bases between them. Germline CDR1 is SEHNR and CDR2 is FQNEAQ (reference sequence). Here the CDR3 reads CASSLEPPGGPPYEQYF. The CDR3 coding sequence is TGTGCCAGCAGCTTAGAACCCCCAGGAGGTCCCCCCTACGAGCAGTACTTC.

The chain links TRBV4-1 to TRBJ2-5; TRBD1 might be the D (5 bases). The CDR3 has 16 amino acids. V was pared by 0 bases and J by 5 bases, with 16 bases between. Germline V gene lookup returns CDR1 MGHRA and CDR2 YSYEKL. CDR3 sequence reads: CASSQDGAGLGETQYF. The CDR3 DNA reads TGCGCCAGCAGCCAAGATGGGGCAGGCTTGGGGGAGACCCAGTACTTC.

The chain has TRBV2 and TRBJ2-7; 8 bases agree with TRBD1. V shed 6 bases, J shed 3 bases, and the junction held 7 bases outside the gene matches. The CDR3 runs 14 residues. Germline loops: CDR1 SNHLY, CDR2 FYNNEI. CDR3 loop: CASRTGQALYEQYF. The CDR3 DNA reads TGTGCCAGCAGAACGGGACAGGCTCTCTACGAGCAGTACTTC.

The chain couples TRBV11-2 to TRBJ2-3; TRBD2 matches 8 bases. The V gene's germline CDR1 is SGHAT and CDR2 FQNNGV. The CDR3 runs to 14 residues. The V segment lost 2 bases and the J segment 8 bases; nucleotides outside the gene matches: 6. The CDR3 reads CASSLTGRAGTQYF. The DNA for the CDR3 is TGTGCCAGCAGCTTAACCGGGAGGGCCGGTACGCAGTATTTT.

The chain employs TRBV19 and TRBJ1-6, with D maybe TRBD1 (5 bases). Germline loops: CDR1 LNHDA, CDR2 SQIVND (reference sequence). This CDR3 spans 14 amino acids. V lost 6 bases and J 7 bases, leaving 13 bases between the germline ends. Here the CDR3 DNA reads TGTGCCAGTAGATTACAGGCCCCCAATTCACCCCTCCACTTT. Its protein is CASRLQAPNSPLHF. Full variable domain (missing parts from reference TRBV19 and TRBJ1-6): DGGITQSPKYLFRKEGQNVTLSCEQNLNHDAMYWYRQDPGQGLRLIYYSQIVNDFQKGDIAEGYSVSREKKESFPLTVTSAQKNPTAFYLCASRLQAPNSPLHFGNGTRLTVT.

The J gene is TRBJ1-2, the V gene TRBV7-9; perhaps TRBD1 as D (5 bases). The V gene lost 5 bases and the J gene lost 0 bases, with 22 bases spanning the gap. The CDR3 is made up of 18 amino acids. Germline assignment: CDR1 SEHNR and CDR2 FQNEAQ (reference sequence). For the CDR3, the DNA is TGTGCCAGCAGCCCCCTACGGGGGTACACAGGATCTAACTATGGCTACACCTTC. Translating gives CASSPLRGYTGSNYGYTF.

This chain joins TRBV5-1 and TRBJ2-5; 9 nucleotides align to TRBD1. Trimming at V came to 1 base and at J to 2 bases, leaving 3 bases not matched to a gene. Germline lookup yields CDR1 SGHRS and CDR2 YFSETQ. The CDR3 totals 15 residues. The CDR3 nucleotides are TGCGCCAGCAGCTTGTCCGGGACAGGGCAAGAGACCCAGTACTTC. It is translated as CASSLSGTGQETQYF.

The chain carries TRBV6-1 and TRBJ1-1, with D perhaps TRBD1 (6 bases). V was pared by 2 bases and J by 1 base, with 14 bases between. The CDR3 totals 16 residues. Germline V lookup: CDR1 MNHNS, CDR2 SASEGT. The CDR3 DNA reads TGTGCCAGCAGTGAATGGGGGACACAACCGAACACTGAAGCTTTCTTT. Translation gives CASSEWGTQPNTEAFF.

CDR3 in amino acids: CASSAGLAGGDGNTGELFF. CDR3 nucleotides: TGTGCCAGCAGTGCGGGACTAGCGGGCGGGGATGGCAACACCGGGGAGCTGTTTTTT. The chain employs TRBV2 and TRBJ2-2, with TRBD2 identical over 12 bases. With V trimmed by 4 bases and J by 2 bases, 11 bases remained unmatched. The CDR3 is made up of 19 amino acids. Germline CDR1 is SNHLY and CDR2 is FYNNEI.